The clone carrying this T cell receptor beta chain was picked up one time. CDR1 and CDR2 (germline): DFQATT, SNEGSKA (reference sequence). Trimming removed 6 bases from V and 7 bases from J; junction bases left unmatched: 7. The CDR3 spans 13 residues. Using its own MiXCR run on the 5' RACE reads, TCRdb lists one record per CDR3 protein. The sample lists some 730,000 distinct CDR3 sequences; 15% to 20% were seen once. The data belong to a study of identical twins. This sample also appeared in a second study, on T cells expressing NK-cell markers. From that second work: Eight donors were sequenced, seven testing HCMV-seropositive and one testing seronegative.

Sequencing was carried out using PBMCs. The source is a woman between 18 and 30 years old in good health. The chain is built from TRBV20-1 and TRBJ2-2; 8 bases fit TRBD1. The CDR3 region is CSARTGLGGELFF. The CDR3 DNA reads TGCAGTGCCCGGACAGGGTTAGGCGGGGAGCTGTTTTTT.